A selection of T cell receptor beta chains follows, all from one sample in a study of identical twins. One entry per CDR3 protein, called by TCRdb with MiXCR from the 5' RACE reads. Here the sample spans under 250,000 distinct CDR3 sequences, about a tenth being singletons. Sequences were obtained from memory (CD45RO+) T cells sorted from blood. These receptors were collected from a woman under 30 in good health. The CDR3 runs from the conserved cysteine through the conserved F or W. A D gene is named only where the DNA matches it firmly. Rows give clone size only sometimes, using once, few, many, or a class for an expanded clone.

>-|TRBV20-1|TRBD1|TRBJ1-2
TGCAGTGCTTTACTTGACAGGGGAAACTATGGCTACACCTTC
CSALLDRGNYGYTF
>many|TRBV12-3/TRBV12-4|-|TRBJ2-7
TGTGCCAGCAGTTTAACCCAGGGCTACGAGCAGTACTTC
CASSLTQGYEQYF
>many|TRBV5-5|-|TRBJ2-5
TGTGCCAGCAGCTTGGGGCAGGTCATATTGGAGACCCAGTACTTC
CASSLGQVILETQYF
>many|TRBV20-1|TRBD2|TRBJ2-7
TGCAGTGCTAAGCTAGCGGGACCCTACGAGCAGTACTTC
CSAKLAGPYEQYF
>few|TRBV27|-|TRBJ2-7
TGTGCCAGCAGTTTCGGGCAGGGCCTCAACGAGCAGTACTTC
CASSFGQGLNEQYF
>-|TRBV27|-|TRBJ1-5
TGTGCCAGCAGTCCAGTGAGCAATCAGCCCCAGCATTTT
CASSPVSNQPQHF
>few|TRBV6-1|-|TRBJ2-5
TGTGCCAGCAGTGAAACAGAGACCCAGTACTTC
CASSETETQYF
>few|TRBV20-1|-|TRBJ2-7
TGCAGTGCTAGAGTGGCCGGGGAGCCCTACGAGCAGTACTTC
CSARVAGEPYEQYF
>-|TRBV7-9|TRBD2|TRBJ2-1
TGTGCCAGCAGCATAATGGGGACTAGCACCCATGAGCAGTTCTTC
CASSIMGTSTHEQFF
>many|TRBV27|-|TRBJ2-1
TGTGCCAGCAGTAACTACAATGAGCAGTTCTTC
CASSNYNEQFF
>-|TRBV20-1|-|TRBJ1-1
TGCAGTGCTAGAGATCGGGAGACGAACACTGAAGCTTTCTTT
CSARDRETNTEAFF
>many|TRBV20-1|-|TRBJ1-1
TGCAGTGCCGCCCGAATCCGGGGGAACACTGAAGCTTTCTTT
CSAARIRGNTEAFF
>many|TRBV15|-|TRBJ1-5
TGTGCCACCAGCAGAGATTCGTTCGGCAATCAGCCCCAGCATTTT
CATSRDSFGNQPQHF
>few|TRBV15|TRBD2|TRBJ2-1
TGTGCCACCAGCAGAGTAGTAGCAGCGGGAGTGGATTACAATGAGCAGTTCTTC
CATSRVVAAGVDYNEQFF
>few|TRBV20-1|-|TRBJ2-1
TGCAGTGCTAGCGGCGACGTTAACAATGAGCAGTTCTTC
CSASGDVNNEQFF
>-|TRBV20-1|TRBD2|TRBJ2-1
TGCAGTGCTAGGGACCTAGCGGGAGAGATGAATGAGCAGTTCTTC
CSARDLAGEMNEQFF
>few|TRBV6-5|-|TRBJ1-5
TGTGCCAGCAGCTACTCCCGACAGCATAGCAATCAGCCCCAGCATTTT
CASSYSRQHSNQPQHF
>-|TRBV7-7|-|TRBJ2-3
TGTGCTAGCAGCGAAAGAGTAGGCACAGATACGCAGTATTTT
CASSERVGTDTQYF
>few|TRBV7-6|-|TRBJ1-1
TGTGCCAGCAGCCCGTCGACCGACAACACTGAAGCTTTCTTT
CASSPSTDNTEAFF
>-|TRBV9|TRBD2|TRBJ2-5
TGTGCCAGCAGCGCCTTCACTAGCGGGGGTTCCGAGACCCAGTACTTC
CASSAFTSGGSETQYF
>-|TRBV14|-|TRBJ2-1
TGTGCCAGCAGCCCTCGACCGTACAATGAGCAGTTCTTC
CASSPRPYNEQFF
>-|TRBV7-2|TRBD2|TRBJ2-7
TGTGCCAGCAGCTGGGCTAGCGGGACGGCCTACGAGCAGTACTTC
CASSWASGTAYEQYF
>many|TRBV3-1|TRBD1|TRBJ1-2
TGTGCCAGCAGCCAGAAGACAGGGGGCTATGGCTACACCTTC
CASSQKTGGYGYTF
>-|TRBV20-1|-|TRBJ1-6
TGCAGTGCACCGGACGGGAAGTCGGGCTCACCCCTCCACTTT
CSAPDGKSGSPLHF
>-|TRBV29-1|-|TRBJ1-2
TGCAGCGTTTTGGAACCAGGCTACACCTTC
CSVLEPGYTF
>-|TRBV5-6|TRBD2|TRBJ2-5
TGTGCCAGCAGCTTGGCGGTAGCGGGGGAAGAGACCCAGTACTTC
CASSLAVAGEETQYF
>few|TRBV11-2|-|TRBJ1-6
TGTGCCAGCAGCTTAGATAATCGTGGGGGGAGCTCCTATAATTCACCCCTCCACTTT
CASSLDNRGGSSYNSPLHF
>-|TRBV12-3/TRBV12-4|TRBD2|TRBJ2-1
TGTGCCAGCAGTTTGGCTAGCGGGATTGAGCAGTTCTTC
CASSLASGIEQFF
>few|TRBV7-2|-|TRBJ2-2
TGTGCCAGCAGCGAGGGTGGGAGAGACACCGGGGAGCTGTTTTTT
CASSEGGRDTGELFF
>many|TRBV2|-|TRBJ2-2
TGTGCCAGCAGTGAACAGGGAGACACCGGGGAGCTGTTTTTT
CASSEQGDTGELFF
>-|TRBV9|TRBD2|TRBJ2-3
TGTGCCAGCAGCTTGCGGGGGGACGGCAGCGCAGATACGCAGTATTTT
CASSLRGDGSADTQYF
>few|TRBV5-5|TRBD1|TRBJ2-7
TGTGCCAGCAGCTCCGTGGACAGGGGCATTAGGGAGCAGTACTTC
CASSSVDRGIREQYF
>-|TRBV20-1|-|TRBJ1-5
TGCAGTGCGCCGCCACAGGGAGGCAATCAGCCCCAGCATTTT
CSAPPQGGNQPQHF
>-|TRBV20-1|-|TRBJ2-7
TGCAGTGCTAGAAGCCCCACCTACGAGCAGTACTTC
CSARSPTYEQYF
>few|TRBV11-2|TRBD1|TRBJ1-2
TGTGCCAGCAGCTTATGGACAGGGGATGGCTACACCTTC
CASSLWTGDGYTF
>many|TRBV5-1|-|TRBJ2-1
TGCGCCAGCAGCTGGGTACCGTCTGGCTACAATGAGCAGTTCTTC
CASSWVPSGYNEQFF
>-|TRBV6-2/TRBV6-3|-|TRBJ1-1
TGTGCCAGCAGGAGTCCTTCAGAACAGGTAATCCCTGAAGCTTTCTTT
CASRSPSEQVIPEAFF
>-|TRBV6-5|-|TRBJ2-7
TGTGCCAGCAGTTACTCCGCTCCCCCAGGGGTGATTGACTTC
CASSYSAPPGVIDF
>many|TRBV29-1|-|TRBJ2-3
TGCAGCGCCCGGGACGATCCGTACACAGATACGCAGTATTTT
CSARDDPYTDTQYF
>once|TRBV5-6|-|TRBJ2-7
TGTGCCAGCAGCTTAGGACGGGCGGAGCAGTACTTC
CASSLGRAEQYF
>-|TRBV3-1|TRBD2|TRBJ2-1
TGTGCCAGCAACGTAGCGGGGGGTTCCTACAATGAGCAGTTCTTC
CASNVAGGSYNEQFF
>-|TRBV12-3/TRBV12-4|TRBD1|TRBJ2-7
TGTGCCAGCAGTTTAGTACAGGGGCCTTACGAGCAGTACTTC
CASSLVQGPYEQYF
>-|TRBV12-3/TRBV12-4|TRBD2|TRBJ2-5
TGTGCCAGCAGCTACGTGGGGGGGGGGACCCAGTACTTC
CASSYVGGGTQYF
>many|TRBV20-1|-|TRBJ1-1
TGCAGCCTGAAGAGGGGCCGATGGGGCACTGAAGCTTTCTTT
CSLKRGRWGTEAFF